Below are 2 T cell receptor beta chains sequenced from a single sample in a study of blood T cell repertoires in COVID-19. Assay: immunoSEQ multiplex PCR; the TCRdb copy retains only in-frame clones and omits some. The sample has about 200,000 clones, more than 65% seen once. The sample comprised peripheral blood. These receptors originate from a human donor in a cohort sampled during active COVID-19.

The gene calls are TRBV7-2 and TRBJ2-7; 7 nucleotides align to TRBD2. After removal of 6 bases from V and 4 bases from J, the junction contained 9 bases not matched to a gene. The CDR3 extends over 14 amino acids. Germline lookup yields CDR1 SGHTA and CDR2 FQGNSA. The CDR3 reads CASSRLAEGYEQYF. CDR3 nucleotide sequence: TGTGCCAGCAGTCGTCTAGCGGAGGGATACGAGCAGTACTTC.

This chain joins TRBV27 and TRBJ1-5; D is ambiguous. Germline assignment: CDR1 MNHEY and CDR2 SMNVEV (reference sequence). The CDR3 has 13 amino acids. V gave up 2 bases and J gave up 3 bases, with 5 bases separating them. The CDR3 loop is CASSLLSNQPQHF. The CDR3 coding sequence is TGTGCCAGCAGTTTACTGTCCAATCAGCCCCAGCATTTT.